A selection of T cell receptor beta chains follows, all from one sample in a study of technical replicates of blood from several donors. Only in-frame clones appear in the TCRdb table, and some are missing; sequencing was by immunoSEQ multiplex PCR. The sample has about 80,000 clones; about 91% are singletons. Sequenced sample: T cells isolated from PBMCs. The source of these receptors is a human donor in good health. CDR3s include the opening cysteine and the closing phenylalanine or tryptophan. A D gene is named only where the DNA matches it firmly. Part of the rows lack a size; the others show once, few, many or a class for expanded clones.

v_call	d_call	j_call	clone_size	cdr3_aa
TRBV9	.	TRBJ1-1	.	CASSPGHYTEAFF
TRBV27	.	TRBJ1-1	.	CASSSLRTGGAFF
TRBV7-3	.	TRBJ2-3	.	CASSPLASRTDTQYF
TRBV30	TRBD1	TRBJ1-1	.	CAWETGQGNTEAFF
TRBV6-1	.	TRBJ1-5	few	CASSHSPNQPQHF
TRBV6-6	TRBD1	TRBJ2-6	.	CASSPDRAGANVLTF
TRBV9	TRBD1	TRBJ2-7	.	CASSVGGQGIHEQYF
TRBV27	.	TRBJ1-2	.	CASSSPSQTGSFPGYTF
TRBV30	.	TRBJ1-1	.	CAGGNKNTEAFF
TRBV4-3	.	TRBJ1-3	.	CASSQDQGGFSGNTIYF
TRBV19	.	TRBJ2-7	.	CASSIDVTVASYEQYF
TRBV2	TRBD1	TRBJ2-3	.	CASRIKRTGESDTQYF
TRBV6-1	.	TRBJ2-7	.	CASIWYGSTYEQYF
TRBV27	TRBD1	TRBJ1-5	.	CASRDRGVNQPQHF
TRBV11-2	.	TRBJ1-2	.	CASSFSGGYTF
TRBV6-1	.	TRBJ1-5	.	CASSVQPRLTYQPQHF
TRBV9	.	TRBJ2-2	.	CASSQGLATGELFF
TRBV9	.	TRBJ2-7	.	CASSAALAATYEQYF